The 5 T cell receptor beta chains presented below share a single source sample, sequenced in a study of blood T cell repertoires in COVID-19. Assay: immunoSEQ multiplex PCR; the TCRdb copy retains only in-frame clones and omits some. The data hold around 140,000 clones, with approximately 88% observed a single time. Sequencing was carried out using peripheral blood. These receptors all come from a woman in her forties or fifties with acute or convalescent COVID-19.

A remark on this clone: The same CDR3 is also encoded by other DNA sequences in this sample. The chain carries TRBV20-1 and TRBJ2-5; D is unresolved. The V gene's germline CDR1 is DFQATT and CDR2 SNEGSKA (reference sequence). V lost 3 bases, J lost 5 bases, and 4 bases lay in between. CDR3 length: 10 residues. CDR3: CSARRETQYF. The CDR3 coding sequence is TGCAGTGCTAGGCGGGAGACCCAGTACTTC.

Written as DNA, the CDR3 is TGTGCCAGCATCCCACGGGGGGGAACTGAAGCTTTCTTT. Protein product: CASIPRGGTEAFF. The V call is TRBV28, the J call TRBJ1-1; tentative D call: TRBD1 (5 bases). The CDR3 contains 13 residues. V was pared by 7 bases and J by 5 bases, with 14 bases between. Germline V gives CDR1 MDHEN, CDR2 SYDVKM. The variable domain in full, with the rest retrieved from reference TRBV28 and TRBJ1-1, is DVKVTQSSRYLVKRTGEKVFLECVQDMDHENMFWYRQDPGLGLRLIYFSYDVKMKEKGDIPEGYSVSREKKERFSLILESASTNQTSMYLCASIPRGGTEAFFGQGTRLTVV.

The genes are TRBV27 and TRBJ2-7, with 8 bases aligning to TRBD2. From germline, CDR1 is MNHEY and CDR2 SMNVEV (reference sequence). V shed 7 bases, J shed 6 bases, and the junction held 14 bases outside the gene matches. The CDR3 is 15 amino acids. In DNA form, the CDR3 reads TGTGCCAGCACACCCCGGAGTAGCGGGGCCCGCGAGCAGTACTTC. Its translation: CASTPRSSGAREQYF.

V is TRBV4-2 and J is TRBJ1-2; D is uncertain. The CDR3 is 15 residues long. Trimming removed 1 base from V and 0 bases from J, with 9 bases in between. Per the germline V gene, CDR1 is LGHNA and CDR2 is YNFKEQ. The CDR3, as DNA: TGTGCCAGCAGCCAAGTTCTAACGGCTAACTATGGCTACACCTTC. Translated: CASSQVLTANYGYTF.

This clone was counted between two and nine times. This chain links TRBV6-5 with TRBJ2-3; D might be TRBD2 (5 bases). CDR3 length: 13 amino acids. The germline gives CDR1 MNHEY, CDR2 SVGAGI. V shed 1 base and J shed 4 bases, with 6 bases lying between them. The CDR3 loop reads CASSYFGADTQYF. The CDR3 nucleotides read TGTGCCAGCAGTTACTTCGGGGCAGATACGCAGTATTTT.